A selection of T cell receptor beta chains follows, all from one sample in a study of neoadjuvant anti-PD-1 for oral cavity cancer. Only in-frame clones appear in the TCRdb table, and some are missing; sequencing was by immunoSEQ multiplex PCR. The sample yields 63,000 or so clones, around 85% seen once. Sample: PBMCs, taken after nivolumab (anti-PD-1) treatment. Receptor source: a person aged 35-80 years with oral cavity squamous cell carcinoma. CDR3s include the opening cysteine and the closing phenylalanine or tryptophan. A D gene is named only where the DNA matches it firmly. The listing skips clone size in some rows; elsewhere it reads once, few, many or a size class.

V	size	D	J	CDR3	DNA
TRBV4-2	-	-	TRBJ2-6	CASSPGPSGANVLTF	TGTGCCAGCAGCCCTGGTCCCTCTGGGGCCAACGTCCTGACTTTC
TRBV19	-	-	TRBJ1-2	CASNTREGLYGYTF	TGTGCCAGTAATACCAGGGAGGGTCTATATGGCTACACCTTC
TRBV4-1	few	-	TRBJ2-7	CASSQTRFSTYEQYF	TGCGCCAGCAGCCAGACCCGGTTCAGCACCTACGAGCAGTACTTC
TRBV9	-	-	TRBJ2-1	CASSVDSFSNEQFF	TGTGCCAGCAGCGTAGATAGTTTCAGCAATGAGCAGTTCTTC
TRBV7-9	-	-	TRBJ1-3	CASSLLAFGNTIYF	TGTGCCAGCAGCTTGTTGGCCTTTGGAAACACCATATATTTT
TRBV7-8	few	-	TRBJ1-1	CASSFRTGNTEAFF	TGTGCCAGCAGCTTCCGGACGGGGAACACTGAAGCTTTCTTT
TRBV5-1	-	-	TRBJ2-3	CASSLVGYTDTQYF	TGCGCCAGCAGCTTGGTAGGCTACACAGATACGCAGTATTTT
TRBV29-1	-	-	TRBJ2-7	CSVVQGIFSYEQYF	TGCAGCGTTGTCCAGGGAATCTTCTCCTACGAGCAGTACTTC
TRBV6-1	-	-	TRBJ1-3	CASSGGGSGNTIYF	TGTGCCAGCAGTGGGGGGGGCTCTGGAAACACCATATATTTT
TRBV9	-	TRBD2	TRBJ2-7	CASSPQERGYYEQYF	TGTGCCAGCAGCCCCCAGGAGCGGGGTTACTACGAGCAGTACTTC
TRBV28	-	-	TRBJ1-2	CASSFKPDGDEGYTF	TGTGCCAGCAGTTTTAAACCCGACGGCGATGAGGGCTACACCTTC
TRBV11-3	once	-	TRBJ1-4	CASSPSDISPIKLFF	TGTGCCAGCAGTCCCTCCGATATAAGTCCCATCAAACTGTTTTTT
TRBV28	-	TRBD1	TRBJ1-2	CASSTAGTATYGYTF	TGTGCCAGCAGCACCGCCGGGACAGCAACGTATGGCTACACCTTC
TRBV19	-	-	TRBJ2-7	CASSERATYEQYF	TGTGCCAGTAGCGAACGGGCCACCTACGAGCAGTACTTC
TRBV27	-	TRBD1	TRBJ1-5	CASGGGTAIFPQHF	TGTGCCTCGGGGGGCGGGACAGCGATATTCCCCCAGCATTTT
TRBV6-5	-	-	TRBJ2-7	CASTSGHSYEQYF	TGTGCCAGCACCTCGGGACACTCCTACGAGCAGTACTTC
TRBV7-3	-	TRBD2	TRBJ2-1	CASSPSALAGVEQFF	TGTGCCAGCAGCCCCAGCGCACTAGCGGGGGTGGAGCAGTTCTTC
TRBV5-4	-	-	TRBJ1-2	CASSFRRVNYGYTF	TGTGCCAGCAGCTTTCGAAGGGTTAACTATGGCTACACCTTC
TRBV9	-	-	TRBJ2-2	CASSPPANTGELFF	TGTGCCAGCAGCCCCCCAGCGAACACCGGGGAGCTGTTTTTT
TRBV12-5	-	-	TRBJ2-3	CASGLYGGTDTQYF	TGTGCTAGTGGTTTGTATGGAGGCACAGATACGCAGTATTTT
TRBV5-1	few	-	TRBJ1-1	CASSSRRGVVNTEAFF	TGCGCCAGCAGCTCCCGTCGGGGGGTGGTGAACACTGAAGCTTTCTTT
TRBV11-2	-	TRBD2	TRBJ2-3	CASSYSGSLGDTQYF	TGTGCCAGCAGCTATAGCGGGAGCCTCGGAGATACGCAGTATTTT
TRBV2	-	-	TRBJ1-1	CASAEGITKAFF	TGTGCCAGCGCTGAGGGGATAACTAAAGCTTTCTTT
TRBV5-1	-	TRBD2	TRBJ2-1	CASSPGLAGVEEQFF	TGCGCCAGCAGCCCAGGACTAGCGGGAGTGGAGGAGCAGTTCTTC
TRBV19	-	-	TRBJ1-6	CASSIDGKRDSPLHF	TGTGCCAGTAGTATAGATGGAAAGAGGGATTCACCCCTCCACTTT
TRBV19	-	-	TRBJ1-2	CASRKGTPAGLAVTNYGYTF	TGTGCCAGTAGGAAGGGTACACCAGCGGGTCTGGCAGTTACTAACTATGGCTACACCTTC
TRBV5-6	once	-	TRBJ2-5	CASSGEGTAYETQYF	TGTGCCAGCTCCGGAGAGGGGACGGCATATGAGACCCAGTACTTC